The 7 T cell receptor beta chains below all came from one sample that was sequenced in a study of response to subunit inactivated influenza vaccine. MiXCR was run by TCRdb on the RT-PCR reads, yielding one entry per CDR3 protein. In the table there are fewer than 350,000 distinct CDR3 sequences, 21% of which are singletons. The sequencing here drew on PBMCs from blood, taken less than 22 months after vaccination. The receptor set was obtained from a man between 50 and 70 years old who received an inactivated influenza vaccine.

DNA of the CDR3: TGTGCCTGGACCGGGACTAGCCTTTACGAGCAGTACTTC. It is translated as CAWTGTSLYEQYF. The chain links TRBV30 to TRBJ2-7, with 9 bases that match TRBD2. The CDR3 has 13 amino acids. Unmatched junction bases numbered 5, after V lost 4 bases and J lost 4 bases. Germline loops: CDR1 GTSNPN, CDR2 SVGIG (reference sequence). The full variable domain, its missing parts supplied by reference TRBV30 and TRBJ2-7, is SQTIHQWPATLVQPVGSPLSLECTVEGTSNPNLYWYRQAAGRGLQLLFYSVGIGQISSEVPQNLSASRPQDRQFILSSKKLLLSDSGFYLCAWTGTSLYEQYFGPGTRLTVT.

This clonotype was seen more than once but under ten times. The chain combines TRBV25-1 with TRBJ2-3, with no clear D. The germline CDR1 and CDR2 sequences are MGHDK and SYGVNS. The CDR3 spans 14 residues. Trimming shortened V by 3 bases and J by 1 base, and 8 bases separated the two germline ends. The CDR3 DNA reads TGTGCCAGCAGTGACGGGCAGGGCACAGATACGCAGTATTTT. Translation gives CASSDGQGTDTQYF.

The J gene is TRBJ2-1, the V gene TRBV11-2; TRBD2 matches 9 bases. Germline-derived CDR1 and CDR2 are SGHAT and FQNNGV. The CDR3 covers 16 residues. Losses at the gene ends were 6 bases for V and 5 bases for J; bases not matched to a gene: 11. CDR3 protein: CASRKGAGGRNNEQFF. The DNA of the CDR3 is TGTGCCAGCAGGAAGGGGGCGGGAGGGCGAAACAATGAGCAGTTCTTC.

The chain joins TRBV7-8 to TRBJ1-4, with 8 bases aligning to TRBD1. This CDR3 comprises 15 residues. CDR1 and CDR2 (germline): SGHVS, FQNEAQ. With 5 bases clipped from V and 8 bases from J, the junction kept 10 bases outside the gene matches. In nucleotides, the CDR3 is TGTGCCAGCAGCCTCCCCCCAGGGGGCGAAGAAAAACTGTTTTTT. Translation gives CASSLPPGGEEKLFF.

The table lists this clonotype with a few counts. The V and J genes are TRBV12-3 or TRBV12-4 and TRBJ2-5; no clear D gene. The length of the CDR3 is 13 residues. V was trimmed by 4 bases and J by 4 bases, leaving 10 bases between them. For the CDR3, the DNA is TGTGCCAGCAGTTCCCCCCTTGGAGAGACCCAGTACTTC. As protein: CASSSPLGETQYF.

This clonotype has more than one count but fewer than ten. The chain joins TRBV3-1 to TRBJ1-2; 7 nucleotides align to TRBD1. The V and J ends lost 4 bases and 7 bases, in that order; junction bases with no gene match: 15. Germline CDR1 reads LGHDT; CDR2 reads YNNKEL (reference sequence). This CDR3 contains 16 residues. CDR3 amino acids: CASSPVAGGGLSGYTF. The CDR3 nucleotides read TGTGCCAGCAGCCCAGTCGCAGGAGGGGGCCTAAGTGGCTACACCTTC. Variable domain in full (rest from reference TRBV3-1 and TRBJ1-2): DTAVSQTPKYLVTQMGNDKSIKCEQNLGHDTMYWYKQDSKKFLKIMFSYNNKELIINETVPNRFSPKSPDKAHLNLHINSLELGDSAVYFCASSPVAGGGLSGYTFGSGTRLTVV.

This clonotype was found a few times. CDR3 protein: CSDKLGTVDQPQHF. DNA of the CDR3: TGCAGCGATAAATTGGGGACAGTTGATCAGCCCCAGCATTTT. This chain joins TRBV29-1 and TRBJ1-5, with 7 bases identical to TRBD1. J gave up 5 bases and V 7 bases, and 11 bases lay outside the gene matches. The germline CDR1 and CDR2 sequences are SQVTM and ANQGSEA. The CDR3 covers 14 residues. Combining the CDR3 with reference TRBV29-1 and TRBJ1-5 gives the whole variable domain SAVISQKPSRDICQRGTSLTIQCQVDSQVTMMFWYRQQPGQSLTLIATANQGSEATYESGFVIDKFPISRPNLTFSTLTVSNMSPEDSSIYLCSDKLGTVDQPQHFGDGTRLSIL.